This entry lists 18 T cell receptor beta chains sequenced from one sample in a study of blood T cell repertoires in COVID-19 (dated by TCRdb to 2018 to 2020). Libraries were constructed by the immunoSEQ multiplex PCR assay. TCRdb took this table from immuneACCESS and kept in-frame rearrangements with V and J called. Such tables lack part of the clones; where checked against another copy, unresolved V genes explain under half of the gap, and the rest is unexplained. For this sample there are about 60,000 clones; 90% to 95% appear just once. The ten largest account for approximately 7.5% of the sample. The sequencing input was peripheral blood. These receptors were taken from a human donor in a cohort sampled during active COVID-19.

As DNA, the CDR3 is TGTGCCAGCAGCCCGGACAGGGGAGGCTACACCTTC. This translates into CASSPDRGGYTF. The V and J genes are TRBV7-2 and TRBJ1-2; 9 nucleotides line up with TRBD1. This CDR3 contains 12 residues. CDR1 SGHTA and CDR2 FQGNSA come from the germline V gene. J lost 8 bases, V lost 5 bases, and 3 bases had no gene match.

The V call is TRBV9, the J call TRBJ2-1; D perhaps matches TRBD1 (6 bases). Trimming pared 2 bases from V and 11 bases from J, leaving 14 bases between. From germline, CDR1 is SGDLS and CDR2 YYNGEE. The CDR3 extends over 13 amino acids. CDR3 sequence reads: CASSVDRTMKQFF. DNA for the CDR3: TGTGCCAGCAGCGTCGACAGGACAATGAAGCAGTTCTTC.

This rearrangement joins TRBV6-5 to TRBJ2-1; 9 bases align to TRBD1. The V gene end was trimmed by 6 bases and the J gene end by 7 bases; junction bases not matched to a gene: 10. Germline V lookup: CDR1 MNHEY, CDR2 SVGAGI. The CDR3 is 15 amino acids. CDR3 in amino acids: CASSADRGSRNEQFF. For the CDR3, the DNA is TGTGCCAGCAGCGCTGACAGGGGGTCGAGGAATGAGCAGTTCTTC.

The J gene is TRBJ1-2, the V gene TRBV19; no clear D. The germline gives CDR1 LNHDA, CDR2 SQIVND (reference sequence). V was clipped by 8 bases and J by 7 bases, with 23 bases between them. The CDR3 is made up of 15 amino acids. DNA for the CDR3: TGTGCCAGTCAAGTCTCCGCGGGCAGGTTTGGTGGCTACACCTTC. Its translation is CASQVSAGRFGGYTF.

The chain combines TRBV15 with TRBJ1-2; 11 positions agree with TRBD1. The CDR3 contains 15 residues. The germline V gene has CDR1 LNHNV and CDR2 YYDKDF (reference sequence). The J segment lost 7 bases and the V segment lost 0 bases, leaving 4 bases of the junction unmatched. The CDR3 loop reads CATSRDRGTGGGYTF. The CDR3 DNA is TGTGCCACCAGCAGAGATCGAGGGACAGGGGGTGGCTACACCTTC.

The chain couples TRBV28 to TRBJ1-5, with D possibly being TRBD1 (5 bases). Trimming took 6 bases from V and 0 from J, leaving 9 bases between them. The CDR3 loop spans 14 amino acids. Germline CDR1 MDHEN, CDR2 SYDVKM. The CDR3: CASSSTVSNQPQHF. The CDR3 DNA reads TGTGCCAGCAGCTCGACAGTTAGCAATCAGCCCCAGCATTTT.

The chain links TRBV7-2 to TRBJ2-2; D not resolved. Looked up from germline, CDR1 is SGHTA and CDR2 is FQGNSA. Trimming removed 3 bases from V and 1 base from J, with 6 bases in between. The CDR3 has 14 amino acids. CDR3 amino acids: CASSFYRNTGELFF. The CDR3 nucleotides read TGTGCCAGCAGCTTTTACAGGAACACCGGGGAGCTGTTTTTT.

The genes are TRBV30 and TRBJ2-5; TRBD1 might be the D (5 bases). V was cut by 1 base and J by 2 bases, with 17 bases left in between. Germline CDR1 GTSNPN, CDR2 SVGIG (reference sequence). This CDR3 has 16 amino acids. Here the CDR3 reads CAWSEGHEIDQETQYF. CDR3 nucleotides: TGTGCCTGGAGTGAGGGGCATGAGATAGATCAAGAGACCCAGTACTTC.

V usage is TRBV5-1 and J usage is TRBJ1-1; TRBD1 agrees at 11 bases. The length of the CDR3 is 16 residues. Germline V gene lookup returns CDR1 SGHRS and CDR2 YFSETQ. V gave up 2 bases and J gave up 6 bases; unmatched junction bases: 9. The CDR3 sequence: CASSLGTGGFVPEAFF. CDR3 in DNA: TGCGCCAGCAGCTTAGGGACAGGGGGATTTGTCCCTGAAGCTTTCTTT.

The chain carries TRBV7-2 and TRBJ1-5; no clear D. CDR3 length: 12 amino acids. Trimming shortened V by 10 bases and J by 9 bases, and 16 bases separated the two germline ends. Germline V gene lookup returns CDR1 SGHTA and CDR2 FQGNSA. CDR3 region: CATSYLEGPQHF. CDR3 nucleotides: TGTGCCACCTCATACCTGGAGGGGCCCCAGCATTTT.

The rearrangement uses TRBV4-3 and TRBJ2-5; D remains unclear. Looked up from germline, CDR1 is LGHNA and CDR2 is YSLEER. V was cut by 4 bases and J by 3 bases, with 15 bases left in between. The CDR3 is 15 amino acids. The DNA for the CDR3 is TGCGCCAGCAGCCCCGCCTCGGCAGGAAAAGAGACCCAGTACTTC. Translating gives CASSPASAGKETQYF.

CDR3 in amino acids: CASSSDRGGYEQYF. The CDR3 coding sequence is TGTGCCAGCAGTTCGGACAGGGGAGGGTACGAGCAGTACTTC. V is TRBV25-1 and J is TRBJ2-7, with 9 bases identical to TRBD1. The CDR3 has 14 amino acids. J was trimmed by 4 bases and V by 5 bases; bases with no gene match: 6. The germline CDR1 and CDR2 sequences are MGHDK and SYGVNS.

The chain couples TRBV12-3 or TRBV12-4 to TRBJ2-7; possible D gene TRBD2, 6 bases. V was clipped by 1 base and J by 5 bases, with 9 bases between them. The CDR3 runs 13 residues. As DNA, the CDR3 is TGTGCCAGCAGTTTAGAGGAGGGGAACGAGCAGTACTTC. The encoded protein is CASSLEEGNEQYF.

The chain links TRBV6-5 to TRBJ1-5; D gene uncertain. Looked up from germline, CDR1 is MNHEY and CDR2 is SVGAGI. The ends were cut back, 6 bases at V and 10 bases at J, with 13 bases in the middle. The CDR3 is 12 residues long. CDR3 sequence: CASSPLRGPQHF. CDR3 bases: TGTGCCAGCAGCCCGCTCCGGGGACCCCAGCATTTT.

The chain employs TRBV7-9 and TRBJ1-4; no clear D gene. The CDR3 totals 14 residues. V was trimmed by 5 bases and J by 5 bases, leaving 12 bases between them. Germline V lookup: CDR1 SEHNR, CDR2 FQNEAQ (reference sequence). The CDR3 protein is CASSTDNENEKLFF. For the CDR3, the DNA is TGTGCCAGCAGCACCGACAACGAGAATGAAAAACTGTTTTTT.

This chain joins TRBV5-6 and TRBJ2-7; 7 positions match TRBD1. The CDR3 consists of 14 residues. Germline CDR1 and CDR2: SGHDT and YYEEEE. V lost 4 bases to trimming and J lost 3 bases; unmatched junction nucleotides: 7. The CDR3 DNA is TGTGCCAGCAGCGCAGACAGGGCCAGCTACGAGCAGTACTTC. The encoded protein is CASSADRASYEQYF. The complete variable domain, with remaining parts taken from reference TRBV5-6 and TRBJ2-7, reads DAGVTQSPTHLIKTRGQQVTLRCSPKSGHDTVSWYQQALGQGPQFIFQYYEEEERQRGNFPDRFSGHQFPNYSSELNVNALLLGDSALYLCASSADRASYEQYFGPGTRLTVT.

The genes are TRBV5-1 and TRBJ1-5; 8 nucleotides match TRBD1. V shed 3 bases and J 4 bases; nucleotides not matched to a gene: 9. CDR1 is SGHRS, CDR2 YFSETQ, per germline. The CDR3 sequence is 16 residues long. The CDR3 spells CASSSPDRAKNQPQHF. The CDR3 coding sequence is TGCGCCAGCAGCTCCCCGGACAGGGCCAAAAATCAGCCCCAGCATTTT.

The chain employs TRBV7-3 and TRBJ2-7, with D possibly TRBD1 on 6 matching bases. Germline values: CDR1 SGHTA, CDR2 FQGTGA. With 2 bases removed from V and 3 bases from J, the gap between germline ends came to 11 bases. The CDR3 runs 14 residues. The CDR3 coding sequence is TGTGCCAGCAGCTTATCCGGACAGATCTACGAGCAGTACTTC. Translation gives CASSLSGQIYEQYF.